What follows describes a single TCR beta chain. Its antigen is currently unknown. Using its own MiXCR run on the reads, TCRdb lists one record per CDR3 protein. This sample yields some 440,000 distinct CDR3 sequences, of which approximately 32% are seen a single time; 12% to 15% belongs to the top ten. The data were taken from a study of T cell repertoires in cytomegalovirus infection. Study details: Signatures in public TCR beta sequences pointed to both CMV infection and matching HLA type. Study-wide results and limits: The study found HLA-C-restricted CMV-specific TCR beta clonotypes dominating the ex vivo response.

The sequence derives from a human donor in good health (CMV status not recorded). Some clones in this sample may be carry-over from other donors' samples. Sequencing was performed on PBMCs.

The CDR3, as DNA: TGTGCCAGCAGCCAAGATCGAACTAGCGGCCAAGAGACCCAGTACTTC. Translation gives CASSQDRTSGQETQYF. J is TRBJ2-5 and V is TRBV4-2, with TRBD2 matching 8 bases. The CDR3 contains 16 residues. Germline assignment: CDR1 LGHNA and CDR2 YNFKEQ. V shed 0 bases and J 1 base; nucleotides not matched to a gene: 4.